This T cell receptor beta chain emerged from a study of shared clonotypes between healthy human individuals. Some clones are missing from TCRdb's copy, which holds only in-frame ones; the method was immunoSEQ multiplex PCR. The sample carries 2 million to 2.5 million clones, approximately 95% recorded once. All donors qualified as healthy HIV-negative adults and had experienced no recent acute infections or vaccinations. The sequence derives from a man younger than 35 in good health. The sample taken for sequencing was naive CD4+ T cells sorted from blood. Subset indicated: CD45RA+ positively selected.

In nucleotides, the CDR3 is TGTGCCAGCAGCGTTGCCACGGCAGGGAGGTATGGCTACACCTTC. It codes for CASSVATAGRYGYTF. The chain uses TRBV7-2 and TRBJ1-2; tentative D call: TRBD1 (5 bases). Trimming took 5 bases from V and 5 from J, leaving 18 bases between them. The length of the CDR3 is 15 residues. Looked up from germline, CDR1 is SGHTA and CDR2 is FQGNSA.